The source of this T cell receptor beta chain is a study of blood T cell repertoires in COVID-19. Across the study: Italy, Spain and the United States were the sources of the convalescent and acute COVID-19 samples. Nucleic acid was either cDNA or gDNA, and it came from T cells, B-cell-depleted T cells, or PBMCs.

This clone was seen once. V lost 2 bases, J lost 1 base, and 7 bases stayed unmatched. There are 16 residues in the CDR3. Germline lookup yields CDR1 MDHEN and CDR2 SYDVKM. As processed by the authors: Using reference gene primer amplification, nucleated cell counts were estimated. Produced via immunoSEQ multiplex PCR; TCRdb's table is partial and in-frame only. V and J calls and clone size are those listed in that table; D and trimming were worked out from the DNA. The sample comprises around 99,000 clones, 75% to 85% of which are singletons, and approximately 18% rests with the top ten. Sequencing was done on a sample of peripheral blood. This sequence was found in a woman aged 80 or older with active or convalescent COVID-19. The chain recombines TRBV28 with TRBJ1-1; TRBD1 aligns across 7 bases. CDR3 in DNA: TGTGCCAGCAGTTTACGGGGGACAGCGAGGAACACTGAAGCTTTCTTT. The encoded protein is CASSLRGTARNTEAFF.